Presented here are 30 T cell receptor beta chains from one specimen sequenced in a study of T cell responses to AZD1222 COVID-19 vaccine. TCRdb keeps only in-frame clones here, not all; method: immunoSEQ multiplex PCR. The table includes more than 85,000 clones, about 94% detected once. The material sequenced was peripheral blood, taken 28 days after the second AZD1222 dose. Receptors were obtained from an adult who received the AZD1222 COVID-19 vaccine.

V usage is TRBV5-1 and J usage is TRBJ1-4; unclear D gene. Trimming removed 0 bases at V and 0 bases at J, with 9 bases between. There are 16 residues in the CDR3. Germline-derived CDR1 and CDR2 are SGHRS and YFSETQ. CDR3 amino acids: CASSLGHRTTNEKLFF. In DNA form, the CDR3 reads TGCGCCAGCAGCTTGGGGCACCGGACAACTAATGAAAAACTGTTTTTT.

The chain carries TRBV27 and TRBJ2-3; possibly TRBD2 for D (6 bases). Trimming shortened V by 7 bases and J by 3 bases, and 14 bases separated the two germline ends. The V gene's germline CDR1 is MNHEY and CDR2 SMNVEV (reference sequence). The CDR3 has 14 amino acids. The CDR3 here is CASTLPGETDTQYF. The CDR3, as DNA: TGTGCCAGCACTCTACCGGGGGAAACAGATACGCAGTATTTT.

The gene calls are TRBV29-1 and TRBJ2-5; no definite D call. With 4 bases removed from V and 5 bases from J, the gap between germline ends came to 11 bases. In germline, CDR1 is SQVTM, CDR2 ANQGSEA. CDR3 length: 12 amino acids. CDR3 region: CSVGTVEETQYF. CDR3 DNA: TGCAGCGTTGGGACCGTGGAGGAGACCCAGTACTTC.

The V gene is TRBV9, the J gene TRBJ1-3, with a tentative D call TRBD1 (6 bases). V was shortened by 4 bases and J by 0 bases, with 17 bases between the two germline ends. This CDR3 is 17 amino acids long. Germline lookup yields CDR1 SGDLS and CDR2 YYNGEE. CDR3 bases: TGTGCCAGCAGCCTTACGGGGGGCCTTAGCTCTGGAAACACCATATATTTT. Encoded protein: CASSLTGGLSSGNTIYF.

This clone was observed a handful of times. This chain links TRBV19 with TRBJ2-7; TRBD2 matches at 7 bases. The length of the CDR3 is 14 residues. V gave up 3 bases and J gave up 3 bases; unmatched junction bases: 5. CDR1 is LNHDA, CDR2 SQIVND, per germline (reference sequence). CDR3 region: CASSIPGLRYEQYF. In DNA form, the CDR3 reads TGTGCCAGTAGTATCCCGGGACTACGCTACGAGCAGTACTTC. The full variable domain, completed using reference TRBV19 and TRBJ2-7, is DGGITQSPKYLFRKEGQNVTLSCEQNLNHDAMYWYRQDPGQGLRLIYYSQIVNDFQKGDIAEGYSVSREKKESFPLTVTSAQKNPTAFYLCASSIPGLRYEQYFGPGTRLTVT.

This clone has more than one count but fewer than ten. This chain uses TRBV30 with TRBJ1-6, with D perhaps matching TRBD1 (5 bases). V gave up 0 bases and J gave up 0 bases, with 12 bases separating them. Germline lookup yields CDR1 GTSNPN and CDR2 SVGIG (reference sequence). CDR3 length equals 17 residues. For the CDR3, the DNA is TGTGCCTGGAGTGTTGCTAGGGGCAGCTCCTATAATTCACCCCTCCACTTT. Its protein product is CAWSVARGSSYNSPLHF.

The V and J genes are TRBV29-1 and TRBJ2-5; D assignment may be TRBD1 or TRBD2 (6 bases each). V lost 4 bases, J lost 5 bases, and 14 bases lay in between. Germline V gene data show CDR1 as SQVTM and CDR2 as ANQGSEA. The CDR3 contains 13 residues. The chain's CDR3 is CSVVFGGWETQYF. CDR3 in DNA: TGCAGCGTTGTCTTCGGGGGCTGGGAGACCCAGTACTTC.

The rearrangement uses TRBV5-1 and TRBJ2-2, with a tentative D call TRBD1 (5 bases). Trimming shortened V by 0 bases and J by 1 base, and 7 bases separated the two germline ends. The CDR3 extends over 15 amino acids. CDR1 is SGHRS, CDR2 YFSETQ, per germline. The CDR3 region has the DNA TGCGCCAGCAGCTTGGACAGGAGGAACACCGGGGAGCTGTTTTTT. Translated: CASSLDRRNTGELFF.

This clone was detected once. The chain has TRBV18 and TRBJ1-1; D might be TRBD1 (6 bases). Per germline, CDR1 KGHSH and CDR2 LQKENI. This CDR3 has 13 residues. V was shortened by 8 bases and J by 2 bases, with 12 bases between the two germline ends. The chain's CDR3 is CASLRTENTEAFF. For the CDR3, the DNA is TGTGCCAGCCTCAGGACAGAAAACACTGAAGCTTTCTTT.

The chain uses TRBV27 and TRBJ2-5, with 13 positions matching TRBD2. Per germline, CDR1 MNHEY and CDR2 SMNVEV (reference sequence). The CDR3 sequence is 19 residues long. The junction had 17 bases not matched to a gene; V was cut back by 5 bases and J by 5 bases. CDR3 in amino acids: CASSPRGLAGAVGRETQYF. Written as DNA, the CDR3 is TGTGCCAGCAGTCCCAGAGGACTAGCGGGAGCCGTCGGACGGGAGACCCAGTACTTC.

V usage is TRBV13 and J usage is TRBJ2-3; D uncertain. Trimming cost V 0 bases and J 11 bases, with 12 bases left between them. The CDR3 has 13 amino acids. CDR1 is PRHDT, CDR2 FYEKMQ, per germline (reference sequence). The CDR3 sequence: CASSLGFVEMQYF. The CDR3 DNA reads TGTGCCAGCAGCTTAGGATTTGTGGAGATGCAGTATTTT.

The chain couples TRBV27 to TRBJ1-1; 8 nucleotides align to TRBD1. Trimming took 5 bases from V and 1 from J; bases not matched to a gene: 0. The CDR3 spans 13 residues. Germline-derived CDR1 and CDR2 are MNHEY and SMNVEV (reference sequence). The CDR3 spells CASSGQGNTEAFF. The CDR3 nucleotides are TGTGCCAGCAGTGGACAGGGGAACACTGAAGCTTTCTTT.

The CDR3, as DNA: TGTGCCAGCAGTTTGGGCGCCGAGCAGTACTTC. Translating it yields CASSLGAEQYF. J is TRBJ2-7 and V is TRBV27; D ambiguous. The germline V gene has CDR1 MNHEY and CDR2 SMNVEV (reference sequence). Trimming removed 3 bases from V and 6 bases from J, with 6 bases in between. The CDR3 spans 11 residues.

The rearrangement joins TRBV19 to TRBJ1-2; D perhaps matches TRBD1 (6 bases). CDR1 and CDR2 (germline): LNHDA, SQIVND (reference sequence). This CDR3 is built from 13 residues. The CDR3 nucleotides read TGTGCTAGCGAGTCGACAGGACTATATGGCTACACCTTC. This codes for CASESTGLYGYTF.

The V and J genes are TRBV7-9 and TRBJ1-3; D is unresolved. Per germline, CDR1 SEHNR and CDR2 FQNEAQ (reference sequence). CDR3 length: 16 residues. V was cut by 0 bases and J by 4 bases, with 13 bases left in between. The CDR3 reads CASSLADITGGNTIYF. CDR3 bases: TGTGCCAGCAGCTTAGCGGATATCACGGGGGGAAACACCATATATTTT.

The table lists this clone with a count of one. V is TRBV19 and J is TRBJ2-7, with 8 bases fitting TRBD1. Per germline, CDR1 LNHDA and CDR2 SQIVND (reference sequence). The CDR3 length is 15 residues. With 3 bases clipped from V and 2 bases from J, the junction kept 6 bases outside the gene matches. CDR3 in DNA: TGTGCCAGTAGTATCGAACAGGGGGGAACCTACGAGCAGTACTTC. This codes for CASSIEQGGTYEQYF.

The chain couples TRBV6-1 to TRBJ2-7; 8 positions match TRBD2. The CDR3 contains 15 residues. Trimming removed 5 bases from V and 2 bases from J; junction bases left unmatched: 8. CDR1 and CDR2 (germline): MNHNS, SASEGT. The CDR3 DNA is TGTGCCAGCAGTACACTAGCGGTAGAAGCCTACGAGCAGTACTTC. It codes for CASSTLAVEAYEQYF.

CDR3 residues: CATSVRDHRGGDTQYF. The CDR3 DNA sequence: TGTGCCACCAGCGTCCGGGACCACAGGGGCGGAGATACGCAGTATTTT. The chain recombines TRBV15 with TRBJ2-3, with TRBD1 matching over 7 bases. The CDR3 loop spans 16 amino acids. V lost 5 bases and J lost 5; bases outside the gene matches: 13. Per the germline V gene, CDR1 is LNHNV and CDR2 is YYDKDF (reference sequence).

The rearrangement uses TRBV6-5 and TRBJ2-5; D gene ambiguous. This CDR3 has 13 residues. Trimming took off 8 bases at V and 0 bases at J, with 10 bases between the two ends. Germline V gene lookup returns CDR1 MNHEY and CDR2 SVGAGI. For the CDR3, the DNA is TGTGCCAGCGGAGCTATGGACCAAGAGACCCAGTACTTC. Translating it yields CASGAMDQETQYF.

The V gene is TRBV6-5, the J gene TRBJ1-2, with D maybe TRBD1 (6 bases). Deletions cut 5 bases from V and 4 bases from J, with 8 bases between. Germline-derived CDR1 and CDR2 are MNHEY and SVGAGI. The CDR3 totals 12 residues. CDR3 residues: CASSIQGYGYTF. DNA for the CDR3: TGTGCCAGCAGTATACAGGGCTATGGCTACACCTTC.

V usage is TRBV3-1 (or the pseudogene TRBV3-2) and J usage is TRBJ1-2; D is undetermined. The germline V and J ends were trimmed by 2 bases and 3 bases, with 10 bases remaining between them. The germline V gene has CDR1 LGHDT and CDR2 YNNKEL (reference sequence). The CDR3 is 14 residues long. Here the CDR3 reads CASSQQAIDYGYTF. For the CDR3, the DNA is TGTGCCAGCAGCCAACAGGCGATTGACTATGGCTACACCTTC.

The rearrangement links TRBV6-4 to TRBJ1-1; weak D call: TRBD1 (5 bases). V lost 5 bases and J lost 1, with 14 bases in between. CDR1 MRHNA and CDR2 SNTAGT come from the germline V gene. CDR3 size: 15 residues. CDR3 region: CASSFRGGGNTEAFF. The CDR3 DNA is TGTGCCAGCAGTTTCCGCGGGGGGGGGAACACTGAAGCTTTCTTT.

The chain is built from TRBV7-9 and TRBJ1-4, with D possibly being TRBD1 (6 bases). The germline V gene has CDR1 SEHNR and CDR2 FQNEAQ (reference sequence). The CDR3 runs to 16 residues. V lost 5 bases and J 0 bases, leaving 13 bases between the germline ends. The CDR3 loop is CASSLRTAATNEKLFF. The CDR3 region has the DNA TGTGCCAGCAGCCTCCGGACAGCCGCAACTAATGAAAAACTGTTTTTT.

The V and J genes are TRBV7-9 and TRBJ1-1; D call uncertain. Between the trimmed V and J ends, which lost 0 bases and 11 bases, there was a span of 13 bases. Per the germline V gene, CDR1 is SEHNR and CDR2 is FQNEAQ (reference sequence). The CDR3 covers 13 residues. Written as DNA, the CDR3 is TGTGCCAGCAGCTTAGCGTATCAAGAAGTGGCTTTCTTT. Its protein is CASSLAYQEVAFF. Drawing the rest from reference TRBV7-9 and TRBJ1-1, the complete variable domain is DTGVSQNPRHKITKRGQNVTFRCDPISEHNRLYWYRQTLGQGPEFLTYFQNEAQLEKSRLLSDRFSAERPKGSFSTLEIQRTEQGDSAMYLCASSLAYQEVAFFGQGTRLTVV.

This sequence joins TRBV4-1 and TRBJ1-3; no firm D call. The V end lost 0 bases, the J end lost 4 bases, and 4 bases lay between the germline ends. The CDR3 extends over 13 amino acids. Per germline, CDR1 MGHRA and CDR2 YSYEKL. The CDR3 is CASSQEWGNTIYF. The CDR3 DNA reads TGCGCCAGCAGCCAAGAGTGGGGAAACACCATATATTTT.

V and J are TRBV5-4 and TRBJ2-7, with D perhaps matching TRBD1 (6 bases). Germline CDR1 is SGHNT and CDR2 is YYREEE (reference sequence). This CDR3 region has 13 residues. V was trimmed by 2 bases and J by 2 bases, leaving 8 bases between them. CDR3 coding DNA: TGTGCCAGCAGCTTTAGGGGGACCTACGAGCAGTACTTC. As protein: CASSFRGTYEQYF.

The chain employs TRBV15 and TRBJ2-1; 7 bases fit TRBD1. The CDR3 runs to 16 residues. Germline CDR1 LNHNV, CDR2 YYDKDF (reference sequence). V lost 0 bases and J lost 9; bases outside the gene matches: 11. The CDR3: CATSRDGSVTGTEQFF. DNA of the CDR3: TGTGCCACCAGCAGAGATGGGTCGGTGACAGGGACTGAGCAGTTCTTC. The full variable domain, in which reference TRBV15 and TRBJ2-1 provide the parts outside the CDR3, is DAMVIQNPRYQVTQFGKPVTLSCSQTLNHNVMYWYQQKSSQAPKLLFHYYDKDFNNEADTPDNFQSRRPNTSFCFLDIRSPGLGDTAMYLCATSRDGSVTGTEQFFGPGTRLTVL.

The chain links TRBV5-6 to TRBJ2-7, with a weak D call TRBD1 (5 bases). Germline V gives CDR1 SGHDT, CDR2 YYEEEE. The CDR3 contains 14 residues. The V gene lost 0 bases and the J gene lost 2 bases, with 9 bases spanning the gap. CDR3 sequence: CASSLAGPAYEQYF. In DNA, the CDR3 is TGTGCCAGCAGCTTGGCAGGGCCGGCCTACGAGCAGTACTTC. Looking up the rest from reference TRBV5-6 and TRBJ2-7 gives the full variable domain: DAGVTQSPTHLIKTRGQQVTLRCSPKSGHDTVSWYQQALGQGPQFIFQYYEEEERQRGNFPDRFSGHQFPNYSSELNVNALLLGDSALYLCASSLAGPAYEQYFGPGTRLTVT.

The rearrangement links TRBV20-1 to TRBJ1-2; D might be TRBD1 (5 bases). Germline CDR1 DFQATT, CDR2 SNEGSKA (reference sequence). This CDR3 contains 13 residues. V lost 3 bases to trimming and J lost 2 bases, with 10 bases between them. This CDR3 reads CSASGDLNYGYTF. The CDR3 DNA reads as TGCAGTGCTAGTGGGGACCTCAACTATGGCTACACCTTC.

The V and J genes are TRBV25-1 and TRBJ2-7; 7 nucleotides line up with TRBD2. The CDR3 consists of 14 residues. Germline loops: CDR1 MGHDK, CDR2 SYGVNS. V shed 6 bases and J 2 bases; nucleotides not matched to a gene: 7. The CDR3 region is CASSTGLRTYEQYF. The CDR3, as DNA: TGTGCCAGCAGCACGGGACTAAGGACCTACGAGCAGTACTTC.